These T cell receptor beta chains were read from a single sample in a study of blood T cell repertoires in COVID-19. Measured with immunoSEQ multiplex PCR; TCRdb has only the in-frame clones, and not every one. The data show roughly 380,000 clones, with 70% to 90% seen just once and approximately 1.5% held by the top ten. Input material: peripheral blood. The source of these receptors is a woman between 40 and 55 years old with COVID-19, enrolled during active disease. The CDR3 runs from the conserved cysteine through the conserved F or W. The D gene is left open where the match is weak. The listing skips clone size in some rows; elsewhere it reads once, few, many or a size class.

clone size,V gene,D gene,J gene,CDR3 DNA,CDR3 protein
few,TRBV27,TRBD2,TRBJ2-7,TGTGCCAGCAGACTAGCGGGAGGGCCGGTATACGAGCAGTACTTC,CASRLAGGPVYEQYF
.,TRBV27,.,TRBJ1-4,TGTGCCAGCAGTCCCTCTGCAACTAATGAAAAACTGTTTTTT,CASSPSATNEKLFF
.,TRBV2,.,TRBJ2-7,TGTGCCAGCTCTGAGGAGAGGGCTCTGTCCGAGCAGTACTTC,CASSEERALSEQYF
.,TRBV9,.,TRBJ1-5,TGTGCCAGCAGCGTAGGGCAGGCACCTCAGCCCCAGCATTTT,CASSVGQAPQPQHF
few,TRBV2,.,TRBJ2-3,TGTGCCAGCGTACAGGGGAAGCGGGTCACAGATACGCAGTATTTT,CASVQGKRVTDTQYF
.,TRBV28,.,TRBJ1-2,TGTGCCAGCAGTTTCCGGAGAAGGTACTATGGCTACACCTTC,CASSFRRRYYGYTF
.,TRBV7-6,.,TRBJ1-3,TGTGCCAGCAGCTCGAACAGGGCGCCCGGAAACACCATATATTTT,CASSSNRAPGNTIYF
.,TRBV7-2,.,TRBJ2-7,TGTGCCAGCAGCTTAGCGACTGAGTACTTCTACGAGCAGTACTTC,CASSLATEYFYEQYF
.,TRBV14,.,TRBJ1-4,TGTGCCAGCAGCCAAGAGTACTCTTCAACTAATGAAAAACTGTTTTTT,CASSQEYSSTNEKLFF
.,TRBV19,.,TRBJ1-6,TGTGCCAGTAGTATAGATCCCCGCAGGGGCAATTCACCCCTCCACTTT,CASSIDPRRGNSPLHF
few,TRBV29-1,TRBD1,TRBJ2-7,TGCAGCGGCAGACAGGGGCCCACTTACGAGCAGTACTTC,CSGRQGPTYEQYF
few,TRBV6-4,TRBD2,TRBJ2-3,TGTGCCAGCAGTCCCGGGACTAGCGGGGGCACAGATACGCAGTATTTT,CASSPGTSGGTDTQYF
.,TRBV5-6,TRBD1,TRBJ2-5,TGTGCCAGCAGCTACACAGGGGCCGTAACCCCAGAGACCCAGTACTTC,CASSYTGAVTPETQYF
.,TRBV24-1,.,TRBJ2-1,TGTGCCACCAGTGATATGACTAGACGTCATGAGCAGTTCTTC,CATSDMTRRHEQFF
.,TRBV5-4,.,TRBJ1-1,TGTGCCAGCAGCCGAACAACAGGTGAAGCTTTCTTT,CASSRTTGEAFF
.,TRBV20-1,.,TRBJ1-6,TGCAGTGCTAGTGAAAGGGGCAGCTCCTATAATTCACCCCTCCACTTT,CSASERGSSYNSPLHF
.,TRBV6-1,.,TRBJ1-2,TGTGCCAGCAGTGAAGTGGTTCGGACTGGGAACTATGGCTACACCTTC,CASSEVVRTGNYGYTF
.,TRBV29-1,.,TRBJ2-5,TGCAGCGTTGGACCCGGGCAAGAGACCCAGTACTTC,CSVGPGQETQYF
.,TRBV14,.,TRBJ2-3,TGTGCCAGCAGCCAAGTAGCTTGGAGCACAGATACGCAGTATTTT,CASSQVAWSTDTQYF
.,TRBV15,TRBD1,TRBJ2-5,TGTGCCACCAGCACCAGGGACAGGGGGAGAGAGACCCAGTACTTC,CATSTRDRGRETQYF
.,TRBV3-1/TRBV3-2,TRBD2,TRBJ2-3,TGTGCCAGCAGCCCGTTGTCTAGCGGGGTGGGAGATACGCAGTATTTT,CASSPLSSGVGDTQYF
.,TRBV28,.,TRBJ1-1,TGTGCCAGCAGTCCCCCCCTGGACAGTACGAACACTGAAGCTTTCTTT,CASSPPLDSTNTEAFF
.,TRBV9,TRBD1,TRBJ1-6,TGTGCCAGCAGCGTAGAAGCCGGGACAGCTTATAATTCACCCCTCCACTTT,CASSVEAGTAYNSPLHF
.,TRBV30,TRBD1,TRBJ1-6,TGTGCCTGGAGTGTTGGCGCCGGGACAGGTTATTCACCCCTCCACTTT,CAWSVGAGTGYSPLHF
.,TRBV4-3,.,TRBJ1-5,TGCGCCAGCAGCCCGGACAGTGATAGCAATCAGCCCCAGCATTTT,CASSPDSDSNQPQHF
once,TRBV18,TRBD1,TRBJ1-1,TGTGCCAGCGCTACTGGGACAGGGGACACTGAAGCTTTCTTT,CASATGTGDTEAFF
.,TRBV7-9,.,TRBJ2-7,TGTGCCAGCAGCTTAACGACAGCCTCCTACGAGCAGTACTTC,CASSLTTASYEQYF
.,TRBV7-9,.,TRBJ1-3,TGTGCCAGCAGTCTGCAGGGAAGCTCTGGAAACACCATATATTTT,CASSLQGSSGNTIYF
.,TRBV11-2,.,TRBJ2-7,TGTGCCAGCGGCCCGCACTACGAGCAGTACTTC,CASGPHYEQYF